The source of this T cell receptor (beta chain) is a study of shared T cell receptors in the human thymus. Using immunoSEQ multiplex PCR, the repertoire was profiled, and TCRdb retains in-frame clones only, with some absent. The table lists 500,000 to 750,000 clones, roughly 90% of them singletons. From germline, CDR1 is MDHEN and CDR2 SYDVKM. V shed 8 bases, J shed 3 bases, and the junction held 7 bases outside the gene matches. The CDR3 loop spans 14 amino acids. This sample also belongs to another study, concerning human thymus T cells. This second study says: Infants served as donors; they were healthy and Finnish and were having corrective surgery for congenital heart defects. Thymus tissue for the work was resected from patients undergoing corrective heart surgery. V and J genes seemed to be used with bias in thymic and blood repertoires.

The chain links TRBV28 to TRBJ2-7; 10 nucleotides agree with TRBD2. The TCR was taken from a boy under two years old with a congenital heart defect. Sequencing used thymocytes. The CDR3 spells CASSRTSGLYEQYF. The CDR3 coding sequence is TGTGCCAGCTCAAGGACTAGCGGTCTCTACGAGCAGTACTTC.